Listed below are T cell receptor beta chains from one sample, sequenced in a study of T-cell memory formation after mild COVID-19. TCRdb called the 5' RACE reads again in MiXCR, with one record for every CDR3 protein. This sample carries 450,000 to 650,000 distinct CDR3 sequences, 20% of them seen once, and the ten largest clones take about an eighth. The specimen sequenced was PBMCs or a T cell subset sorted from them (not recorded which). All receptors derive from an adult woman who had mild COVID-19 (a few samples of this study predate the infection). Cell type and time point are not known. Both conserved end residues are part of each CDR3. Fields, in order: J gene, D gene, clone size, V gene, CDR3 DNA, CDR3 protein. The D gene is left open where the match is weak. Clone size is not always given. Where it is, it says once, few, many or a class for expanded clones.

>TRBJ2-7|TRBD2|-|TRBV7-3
TGTGCCAGCAGTTTTGGGGGGGTGGACGAGCAGTACTTC
CASSFGGVDEQYF
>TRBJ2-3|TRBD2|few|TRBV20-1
TGCAGTGCTAGAGCTAGCGGGAGAGCGGATACGCAGTATTTT
CSARASGRADTQYF
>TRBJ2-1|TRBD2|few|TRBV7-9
TGTGCCAGTACGAGTGGGGAGGGGATCAATGAGCAGTTCTTC
CASTSGEGINEQFF
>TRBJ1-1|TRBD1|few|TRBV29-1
TGCAGCGTGTTCCCGGGACAGGCTGAAGCTTTCTTT
CSVFPGQAEAFF
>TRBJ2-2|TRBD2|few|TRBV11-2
TGTGCCAGCAGTTGGGACTACTCGAACACCGGGGAGCTGTTTTTT
CASSWDYSNTGELFF
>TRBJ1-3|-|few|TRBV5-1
TGCGCCAGCAGCTCGGACGGGGGCACTGGAAACACCATATATTTT
CASSSDGGTGNTIYF
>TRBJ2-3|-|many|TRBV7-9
TGTGCCAGCAGCTTAGTGGCTAGCACAGATACGCAGTATTTT
CASSLVASTDTQYF
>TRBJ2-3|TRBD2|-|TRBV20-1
TGCAGTGCTAGAGAGATCGTGGCTAGCGGGAGAACAGATACGCAGTATTTT
CSAREIVASGRTDTQYF
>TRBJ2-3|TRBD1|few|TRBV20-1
TGCAGTGCCACCACAGGGGGCGCAGGGGATACGCAGTATTTT
CSATTGGAGDTQYF
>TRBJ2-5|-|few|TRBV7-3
TGTGCCAGCTCATCGGGCCATGGGGAGACCCAGTACTTC
CASSSGHGETQYF
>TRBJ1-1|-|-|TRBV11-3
TGTGCCAGCAGCCATTCCCCAAACACTGAAGCTTTCTTT
CASSHSPNTEAFF
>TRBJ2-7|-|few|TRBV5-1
TGCGCCAGCAGCTTGGGTCAGGGTCGTTACGAGCAGTACTTC
CASSLGQGRYEQYF
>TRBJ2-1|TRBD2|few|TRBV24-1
TGTGCCACCAGTGATGTCCGGACAGCGGGGGGTCCTGGTGAGCAGTTCTTC
CATSDVRTAGGPGEQFF
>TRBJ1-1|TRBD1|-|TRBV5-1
TGCGCCAGCAGCGCAGCCGGGACAGAGTACACTGAAGCTTTCTTT
CASSAAGTEYTEAFF
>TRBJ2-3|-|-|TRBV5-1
TGCGCCAGCAGCTTGGCCGGGGGGCGTAGCACAGATACGCAGTATTTT
CASSLAGGRSTDTQYF
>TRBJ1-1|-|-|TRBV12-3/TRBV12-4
TGTGCCAGCAGTTTACCGGGGGTCGCTGAAGCTTTCTTT
CASSLPGVAEAFF
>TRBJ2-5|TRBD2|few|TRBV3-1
TGTGCCAGCAGCCACCGAAATAGCGGGAGGACGGAGACCCAGTACTTC
CASSHRNSGRTETQYF
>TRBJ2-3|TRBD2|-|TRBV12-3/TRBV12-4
TGTGCCAGCAGCCCCCCCGCGGGGGGGGACCATACGCAGTATTTT
CASSPPAGGDHTQYF
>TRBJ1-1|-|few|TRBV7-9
TGTGCCAGCGGGGGACCGGTTGCGGGCACTGAAGCTTTCTTT
CASGGPVAGTEAFF
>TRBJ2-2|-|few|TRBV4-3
TGCGCCAGCAGCCCGCAGGGCGGCAACACCGGGGAGCTGTTTTTT
CASSPQGGNTGELFF
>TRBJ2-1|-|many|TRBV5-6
TGTGCCAGCAGCTTGATGGTAGACAATGAGCAGTTCTTC
CASSLMVDNEQFF
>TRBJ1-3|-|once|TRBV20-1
TGCAGTGCTAGAACAGCATCTGGAAACACCATATATTTT
CSARTASGNTIYF
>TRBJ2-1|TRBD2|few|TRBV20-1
TGCAGTGCTAGTAGGACTAGCGTGTTGAGCTCCTACAATGAGCAGTTCTTC
CSASRTSVLSSYNEQFF
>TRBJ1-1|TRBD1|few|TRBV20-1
TGCAGTGCTTCTTGGACAGGGCGAGAAGCTTTCTTT
CSASWTGREAFF
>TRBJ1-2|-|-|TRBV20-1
TGCAGTGCTATTCGAACTACCGACCCCCTGAACTATGGCTACACCTTC
CSAIRTTDPLNYGYTF
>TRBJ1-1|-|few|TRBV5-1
TGCGCCAGCAGCTTGGACGGGTACGGTGAAGCTTTCTTT
CASSLDGYGEAFF
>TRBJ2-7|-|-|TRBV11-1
TGTGCCAGCAGCTTAGAAAGGACTCCCACCTACGAGCAGTACTTC
CASSLERTPTYEQYF
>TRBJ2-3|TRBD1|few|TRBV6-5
TGTGCCAGCAGTTCGGGACAGGGGTCAGATACGCAGTATTTT
CASSSGQGSDTQYF
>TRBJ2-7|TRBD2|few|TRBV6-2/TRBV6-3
TGTGCCAGCAACCTCGGGGGGTTTGTCTACGAGCAGTACTTC
CASNLGGFVYEQYF
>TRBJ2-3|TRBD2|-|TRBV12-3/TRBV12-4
TGTGCCAGCAGTTTAGGGACTAGCGGGAGCGTCGCAGATACGCAGTATTTT
CASSLGTSGSVADTQYF
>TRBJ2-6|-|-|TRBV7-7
TGTGCTAGCAGCCCTGGACAGTTGTCTGGGGCCAACGTCCTGACTTTC
CASSPGQLSGANVLTF
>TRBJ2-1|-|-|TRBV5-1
TGCGCCAGCAGCACCCACGGGACGAGCGACAATGAGCAGTTCTTC
CASSTHGTSDNEQFF
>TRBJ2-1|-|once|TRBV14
TGTGCCAGCAGCAGTAGGGGCCGGTACAATGAGCAGTTCTTC
CASSSRGRYNEQFF
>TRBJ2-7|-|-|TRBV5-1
TGCGCCAGCAGCTTGGTCGGGGGCAGGTACGAGCAGTACTTC
CASSLVGGRYEQYF
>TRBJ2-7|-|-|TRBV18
TGTGCCAGCTCACACGCCGAGGGTGGTAGAAAGGGGATCTACGAGCAGTACTTC
CASSHAEGGRKGIYEQYF
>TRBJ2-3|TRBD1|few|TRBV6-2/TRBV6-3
TGTGCCAGCAGTAAATGGACAGGGGGCACAGATACGCAGTATTTT
CASSKWTGGTDTQYF
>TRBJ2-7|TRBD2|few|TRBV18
TGTGCCAGCTCACCGGGACTAGCGGGAGGTTATGAGCAGTACTTC
CASSPGLAGGYEQYF
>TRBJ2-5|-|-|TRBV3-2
TGTGCCAGCAGCCAAGTCCTCCTAAGAGTGCCCCAGTACTTC
CASSQVLLRVPQYF
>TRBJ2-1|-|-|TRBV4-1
TGCGCCAGCAGCCAATTGTCTTTAATGGGGAATGAGCAGTTCTTC
CASSQLSLMGNEQFF
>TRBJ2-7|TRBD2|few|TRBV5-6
TGTGCCAGCAGCACGACTAGCGGGCTCTCCTACGAGCAGTACTTC
CASSTTSGLSYEQYF
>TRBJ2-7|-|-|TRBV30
TGTGCCTGGAGTGTTTATGGCAGGGGACTCGGAGAGCAGTACTTC
CAWSVYGRGLGEQYF
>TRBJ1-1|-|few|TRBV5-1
TGCGCCAGCAGCTTGGAAGCGCAGGGACTAACTGAAGCTTTCTTT
CASSLEAQGLTEAFF
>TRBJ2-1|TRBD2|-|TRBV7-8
TGTGCCAGCAGCTCACTAGCGGGCCATTACAATGAGCAGTTCTTC
CASSSLAGHYNEQFF
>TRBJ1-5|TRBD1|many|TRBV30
TGTGCCTGGAGTGTTGGGACAGTCGGCAATCAGCCCCAGCATTTT
CAWSVGTVGNQPQHF
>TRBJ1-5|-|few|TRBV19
TGTGCCAGTAGAATTCGCGGGACACTAAGCAATCAGCCCCAGCATTTT
CASRIRGTLSNQPQHF
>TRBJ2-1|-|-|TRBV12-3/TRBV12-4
TGTGCCAGCAGCCGAGGAATCAATGAGCAGTTCTTC
CASSRGINEQFF
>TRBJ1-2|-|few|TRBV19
TGTGCCACTCACAGATCTAACTATGGCTACACCTTC
CATHRSNYGYTF
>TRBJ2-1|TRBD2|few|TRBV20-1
TGCAGTGCTATGGCTAGCGGGGGGGCTTATTACAATGAGCAGTTCTTC
CSAMASGGAYYNEQFF
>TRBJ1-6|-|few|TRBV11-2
TGTGCCAGCAGCTGGGGGTTGGATTCACCCCTCCACTTT
CASSWGLDSPLHF
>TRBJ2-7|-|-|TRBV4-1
TGCGCCAGCAGCCAAGTGGATCCTTTGGGAACCTACGAGCAGTACTTC
CASSQVDPLGTYEQYF
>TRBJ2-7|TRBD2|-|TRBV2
TGTGCCAGCAGTGACGGGGGGGATGGATTCTACGAGCAGTACTTC
CASSDGGDGFYEQYF